Sequencing of this T cell receptor (beta chain) was carried out in a study of cytomegalovirus exposure and HLA in healthy donors. Germline V gene data show CDR1 as MNHNS and CDR2 as SASEGT. V trimming: 3 bases; J trimming: 3 bases; junction bases outside the gene matches: 0. This CDR3 is built from 13 residues. The PCR used 60 Vbeta and 13 Jbeta primers. Repertoires were generated with immunoSEQ multiplex PCR, while TCRdb's copy carries only in-frame clones and drops some. The sample has roughly 110,000 clones, roughly 80% seen once. The sequenced sample was PBMCs. The V call is TRBV6-1, the J call TRBJ1-2; 8 nucleotides match TRBD1. The receptor's source is a man aged 25-45 years in good health and CMV-seronegative. CDR3 residues: CASSEDRDYGYTF. CDR3 nucleotides: TGTGCCAGCAGTGAGGACAGGGACTATGGCTACACCTTC.